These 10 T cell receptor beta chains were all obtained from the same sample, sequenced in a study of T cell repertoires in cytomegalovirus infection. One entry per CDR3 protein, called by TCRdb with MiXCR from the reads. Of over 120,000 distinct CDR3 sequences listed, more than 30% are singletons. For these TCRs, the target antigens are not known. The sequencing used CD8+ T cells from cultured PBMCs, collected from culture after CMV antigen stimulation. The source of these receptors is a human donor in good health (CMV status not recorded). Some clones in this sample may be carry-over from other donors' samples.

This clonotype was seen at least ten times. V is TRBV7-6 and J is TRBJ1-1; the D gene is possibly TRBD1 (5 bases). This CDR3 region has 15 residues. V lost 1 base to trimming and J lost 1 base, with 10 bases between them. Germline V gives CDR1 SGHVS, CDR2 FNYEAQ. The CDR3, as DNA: TGTGCCAGCAGCTTAGTGGGGGGAGCGAACACTGAAGCTTTCTTT. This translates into CASSLVGGANTEAFF. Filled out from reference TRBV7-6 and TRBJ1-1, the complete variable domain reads GAGVSQSPRYKVTKRGQDVALRCDPISGHVSLYWYRQALGQGPEFLTYFNYEAQQDKSGLPNDRFSAERPEGSISTLTIQRTEQRDSAMYRCASSLVGGANTEAFFGQGTRLTVV.

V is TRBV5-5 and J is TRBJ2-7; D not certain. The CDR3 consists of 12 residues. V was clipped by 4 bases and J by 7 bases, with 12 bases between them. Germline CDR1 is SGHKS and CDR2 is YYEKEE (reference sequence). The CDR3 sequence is CASSPSAMEQYF. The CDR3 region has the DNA TGTGCCAGCAGCCCCTCGGCTATGGAGCAGTACTTC.

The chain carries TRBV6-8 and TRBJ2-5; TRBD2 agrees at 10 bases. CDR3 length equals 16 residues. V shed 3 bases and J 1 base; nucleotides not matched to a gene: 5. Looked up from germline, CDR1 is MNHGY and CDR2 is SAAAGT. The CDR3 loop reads CASSYTSGATQETQYF. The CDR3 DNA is TGTGCCAGCAGTTATACTAGCGGGGCCACCCAAGAGACCCAGTACTTC.

CDR3 DNA: TGTGCCAGCCTTATGGAACAGGGCCGATTCTGGACCGGGGAGCTGTTTTTT. This sequence encodes CASLMEQGRFWTGELFF. The J gene is TRBJ2-2, the V gene TRBV19; maybe TRBD1 (6 bases). Trimming left V 9 bases short and J 5 bases short, with 25 bases between. Germline CDR1 and CDR2: LNHDA and SQIVND (reference sequence). The CDR3 totals 17 residues.

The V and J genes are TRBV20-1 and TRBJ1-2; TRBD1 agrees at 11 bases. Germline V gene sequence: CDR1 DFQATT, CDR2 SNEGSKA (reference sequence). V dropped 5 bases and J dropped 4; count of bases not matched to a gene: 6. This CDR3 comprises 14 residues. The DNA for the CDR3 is TGCAGTGCTTTGGACAGGGGGCAAAGCTATGGCTACACCTTC. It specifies CSALDRGQSYGYTF.

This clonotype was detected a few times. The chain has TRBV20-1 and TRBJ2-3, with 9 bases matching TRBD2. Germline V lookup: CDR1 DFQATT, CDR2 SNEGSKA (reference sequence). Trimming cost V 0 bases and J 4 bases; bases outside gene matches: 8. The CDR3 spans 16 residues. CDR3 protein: CSARDQRGVSADTQYF. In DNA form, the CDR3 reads TGCAGTGCTAGAGACCAGCGGGGGGTATCCGCAGATACGCAGTATTTT.

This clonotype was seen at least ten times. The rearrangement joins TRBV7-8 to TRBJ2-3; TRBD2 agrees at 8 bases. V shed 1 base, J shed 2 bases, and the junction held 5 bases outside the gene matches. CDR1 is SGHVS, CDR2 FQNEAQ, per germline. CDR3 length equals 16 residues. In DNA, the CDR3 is TGTGCCAGCAGCTTAGATAACGGGGGGGACACAGATACGCAGTATTTT. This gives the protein CASSLDNGGDTDTQYF.

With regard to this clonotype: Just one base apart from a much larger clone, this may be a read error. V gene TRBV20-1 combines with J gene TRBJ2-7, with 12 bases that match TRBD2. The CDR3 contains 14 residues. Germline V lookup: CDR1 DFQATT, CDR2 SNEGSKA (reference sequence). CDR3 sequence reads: CGASRLAGDYEQYF. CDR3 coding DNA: TGCGGTGCTAGTCGACTAGCGGGGGACTACGAGCAGTACTTC.

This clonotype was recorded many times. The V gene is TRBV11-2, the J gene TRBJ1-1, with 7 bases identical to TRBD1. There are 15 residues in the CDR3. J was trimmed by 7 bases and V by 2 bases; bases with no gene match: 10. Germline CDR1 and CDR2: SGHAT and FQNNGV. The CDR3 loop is CASSLRPQGGFEAFF. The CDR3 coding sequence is TGTGCCAGCAGCTTACGCCCCCAGGGGGGCTTTGAAGCTTTCTTT. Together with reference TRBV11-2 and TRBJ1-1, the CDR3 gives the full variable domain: EAGVAQSPRYKIIEKRQSVAFWCNPISGHATLYWYQQILGQGPKLLIQFQNNGVVDDSQLPKDRFSAERLKGVDSTLKIQPAKLEDSAVYLCASSLRPQGGFEAFFGQGTRLTVV.

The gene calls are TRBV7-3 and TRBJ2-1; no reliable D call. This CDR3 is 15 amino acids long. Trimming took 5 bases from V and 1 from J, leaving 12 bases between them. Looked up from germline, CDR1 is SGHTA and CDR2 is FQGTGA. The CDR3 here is CASSLLVGSYNEQFF. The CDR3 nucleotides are TGTGCCAGCAGCCTCCTAGTGGGGTCCTACAATGAGCAGTTCTTC. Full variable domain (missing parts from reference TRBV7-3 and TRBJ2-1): GAGVSQTPSNKVTEKGKYVELRCDPISGHTALYWYRQSLGQGPEFLIYFQGTGAADDSGLPNDRFFAVRPEGSVSTLKIQRTERGDSAVYLCASSLLVGSYNEQFFGPGTRLTVL.